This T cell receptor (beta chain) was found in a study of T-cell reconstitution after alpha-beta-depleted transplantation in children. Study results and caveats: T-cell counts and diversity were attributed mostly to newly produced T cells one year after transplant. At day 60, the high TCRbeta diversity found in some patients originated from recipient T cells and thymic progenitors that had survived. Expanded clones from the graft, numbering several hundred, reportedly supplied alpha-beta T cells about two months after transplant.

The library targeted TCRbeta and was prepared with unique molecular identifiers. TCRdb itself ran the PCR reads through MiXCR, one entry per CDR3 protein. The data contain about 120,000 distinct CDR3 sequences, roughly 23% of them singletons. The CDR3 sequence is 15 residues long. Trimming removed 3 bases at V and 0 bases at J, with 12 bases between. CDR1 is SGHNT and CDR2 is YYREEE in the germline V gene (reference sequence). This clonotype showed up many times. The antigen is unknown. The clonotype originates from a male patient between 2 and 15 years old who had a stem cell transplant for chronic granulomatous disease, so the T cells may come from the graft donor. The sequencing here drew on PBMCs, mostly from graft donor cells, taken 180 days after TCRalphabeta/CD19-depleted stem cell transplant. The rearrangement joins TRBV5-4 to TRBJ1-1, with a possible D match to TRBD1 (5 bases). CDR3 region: CASSSGTVMNTEAFF. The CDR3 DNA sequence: TGTGCCAGCAGCTCGGGGACGGTCATGAACACTGAAGCTTTCTTT.